This TCR beta chain was recovered during a study of T cell responses to AZD1222 COVID-19 vaccine. Method: immunoSEQ multiplex PCR; TCRdb's copy keeps in-frame clones and lacks some. The sample carries about 120,000 clones, 93% recorded once. Analyses pooled second doses at about 4 or about 12 weeks. This clone is a singleton in its sample. Sequenced material: peripheral blood, taken 28 days after the second AZD1222 dose. The TCR sequence derives from an adult who received the AZD1222 COVID-19 vaccine.

The DNA for the CDR3 is TGTGCCAGCAGCCCAGACCTCGGACTAGCGGGGACTGGGGCCAACGTCCTGACTTTC. Translating gives CASSPDLGLAGTGANVLTF. The rearrangement joins TRBV9 to TRBJ2-6; 12 bases agree with TRBD2. This CDR3 is built from 19 residues. The germline V gene encodes CDR1 SGDLS and CDR2 YYNGEE. J lost 2 bases, V lost 4 bases, and 10 bases had no gene match.